This T cell receptor beta chain was observed in a study of blood T cell repertoires in COVID-19. Study-level information: Italy, Spain and the United States were the sources of the convalescent and acute COVID-19 samples. In each case, the material was cDNA or gDNA derived from T cells, B-cell-depleted T cells, or PBMCs.

Germline V gene sequence: CDR1 LNHNV, CDR2 YYDKDF (reference sequence). The CDR3 is 15 residues long. V lost 4 bases, J lost 5 bases, and 8 bases stayed unmatched. Data came from immunoSEQ multiplex PCR; TCRdb stores just in-frame clones and leaves some out. The sample lists roughly 170,000 clones, around 87% occurring once. The table lists this clone with a count of one. The clonotype comes from a woman in her 70s with COVID-19, enrolled during active disease. The chain carries TRBV15 and TRBJ2-1; 7 nucleotides match TRBD2. The source material was peripheral blood. CDR3 in DNA: TGTGCCACCAGCATGTTAGCGGGCAATGACAATGAGCAGTTCTTC. This translates into CATSMLAGNDNEQFF.